A selection of T cell receptor beta chains follows, all from one sample in a study of early T cells in non-severe SARS-CoV-2 infection. TCRdb ran MiXCR on the 5' RACE reads and lists one entry per CDR3 protein. The sample includes some 66,000 distinct CDR3 sequences, 9.1% of them seen just once. What was sequenced was whole blood. The receptors stem from an adult who was a healthcare worker with PCR-confirmed SARS-CoV-2 infection or an uninfected control (not recorded which). CDR3s include the opening cysteine and the closing phenylalanine or tryptophan. D genes are given only for firm matches. Some rows have no size entry. The others give once, few or many, or a class for an expanded clone.

cdr3_aa	cdr3_nt	clone_size	j_call	v_call	d_call
CASSYSGQGVVYEQYF	TGTGCCAGCAGTTACTCGGGACAGGGGGTAGTCTACGAGCAGTACTTC	-	TRBJ2-7	TRBV6-6	TRBD1
CASSLTWGSGRTDTQYF	TGTGCCAGCAGCTTAACGTGGGGTAGCGGGAGAACAGATACGCAGTATTTT	few	TRBJ2-3	TRBV7-3	TRBD2
CASSLGQGDYEQYF	TGTGCCAGCAGTTTGGGACAGGGAGACTACGAGCAGTACTTC	few	TRBJ2-7	TRBV12-3/TRBV12-4	TRBD1
CASSPVGGRMETQYF	TGTGCCAGCAGCCCGGTGGGCGGGAGAATGGAGACCCAGTACTTC	once	TRBJ2-5	TRBV7-3	TRBD2
CAISESGKLLDEQFF	TGTGCCATCAGTGAGTCCGGCAAGCTTCTGGATGAGCAGTTCTTC	many	TRBJ2-1	TRBV10-3	-
CAWSGELNQPQHF	TGTGCCTGGAGTGGAGAGCTTAATCAGCCCCAGCATTTT	many	TRBJ1-5	TRBV30	-
CASSLDRNGETQYF	TGTGCCAGCAGCTTGGACCGGAACGGAGAGACCCAGTACTTC	few	TRBJ2-5	TRBV7-2	-
CASSLDPSGSYEQYF	TGTGCCAGCAGTTTAGATCCTAGCGGGAGCTACGAGCAGTACTTC	many	TRBJ2-7	TRBV28	TRBD2
CSVGDTPAGELFF	TGCAGCGTTGGGGACACCCCAGCCGGGGAGCTGTTTTTT	few	TRBJ2-2	TRBV29-1	-
CASSWRATDTQYF	TGTGCCAGCAGCTGGAGGGCGACAGATACGCAGTATTTT	-	TRBJ2-3	TRBV7-6	-
CASSSRESGELFF	TGTGCCAGCAGCTCGCGGGAGTCCGGGGAGCTGTTTTTT	-	TRBJ2-2	TRBV9	TRBD2
CASSLAGGGETQYF	TGTGCCAGCAGCTTGGCCGGGGGGGGAGAGACCCAGTACTTC	few	TRBJ2-5	TRBV5-4	TRBD2
CASSPMQGGYEQYF	TGTGCCAGCTCACCCATGCAAGGGGGCTACGAGCAGTACTTC	-	TRBJ2-7	TRBV18	-
CASSSGEPADTQYF	TGCGCCAGCAGCTCCGGAGAGCCGGCAGATACGCAGTATTTT	few	TRBJ2-3	TRBV5-1	-
CASSRGQVGKTQYF	TGTGCCAGCAGCCGAGGACAGGTGGGCAAAACCCAGTACTTC	-	TRBJ2-5	TRBV3-1	TRBD1
CASSLFPGQGPSSYNSPLHF	TGTGCCAGCAGTTTATTTCCCGGACAGGGGCCGAGCTCCTATAATTCACCCCTCCACTTT	few	TRBJ1-6	TRBV12-3/TRBV12-4	TRBD1
CASGSGLSTDTQYF	TGTGCTAGTGGTTCCGGACTGAGCACAGATACGCAGTATTTT	few	TRBJ2-3	TRBV12-5	-
CASKIGGTDPYEQYF	TGTGCCAGCAAGATAGGCGGGACAGATCCCTACGAGCAGTACTTC	few	TRBJ2-7	TRBV2	-
CASSPEGRGRGEAFF	TGCGCCAGCAGCCCCGAAGGACGGGGGCGCGGTGAAGCTTTCTTT	-	TRBJ1-1	TRBV5-1	-
CASSSSRTLHF	TGTGCCAGCAGCTCCTCTAGAACCCTCCACTTT	many	TRBJ1-6	TRBV7-6	-
CASSFGQASDEQFF	TGTGCCAGCAGCTTCGGACAGGCGTCCGATGAGCAGTTCTTC	-	TRBJ2-1	TRBV7-9	TRBD1
CASSGGGWVSYEQYF	TGTGCCAGCAGCGGAGGAGGGTGGGTTTCCTACGAGCAGTACTTC	few	TRBJ2-7	TRBV28	-
CASSPVDTGELFF	TGTGCCAGCTCACCAGTGGACACCGGGGAGCTGTTTTTT	-	TRBJ2-2	TRBV18	-
CASSSRLGNTEAFF	TGCGCCAGCAGCTCAAGACTAGGGAACACTGAAGCTTTCTTT	few	TRBJ1-1	TRBV5-1	-
CASSPTGGSETEAFF	TGTGCCAGCAGCCCGACTGGGGGGTCAGAGACTGAAGCTTTCTTT	-	TRBJ1-1	TRBV6-4	-
CASSQVAREGYEQYF	TGCGCCAGCAGCCAAGTTGCCAGGGAAGGCTACGAGCAGTACTTC	-	TRBJ2-7	TRBV4-1	-
CASSPTAGLSEQYF	TGTGCCAGCAGCCCTACGGCTGGGTTATCCGAGCAGTACTTC	-	TRBJ2-7	TRBV7-3	-
CAFGDSDIQYF	TGTGCCTTTGGGGACAGTGACATTCAGTACTTC	-	TRBJ2-4	TRBV30	TRBD1
CASKGDYRDEQFF	TGTGCCAGCAAGGGGGACTACCGCGATGAGCAGTTCTTC	few	TRBJ2-1	TRBV2	-
CASSLLSGGPNEQFF	TGTGCCAGCAGCTTATTGTCGGGAGGGCCCAATGAGCAGTTCTTC	-	TRBJ2-1	TRBV7-3	TRBD2
CASTPRGHQPQHF	TGTGCCAGTACCCCCAGGGGGCATCAGCCCCAGCATTTT	-	TRBJ1-5	TRBV19	TRBD1
CASSQEGTETQYF	TGCGCCAGCAGCCAAGAAGGCACAGAGACCCAGTACTTC	-	TRBJ2-5	TRBV4-3	-
CASSLTSGANNEQFF	TGTGCCAGCAGCCTCACTAGCGGGGCGAACAATGAGCAGTTCTTC	few	TRBJ2-1	TRBV3-1	TRBD2
CASSFGGSALYNEQFF	TGTGCCAGCAGCTTCGGGGGTTCAGCACTTTACAATGAGCAGTTCTTC	many	TRBJ2-1	TRBV5-5	-
CASSPGRQMNTEAFF	TGTGCCAGCAGCCCCGGTAGGCAGATGAACACTGAAGCTTTCTTT	few	TRBJ1-1	TRBV7-9	-
CASSLATDQETQYF	TGTGCCAGCAGCTTAGCCACAGACCAAGAGACCCAGTACTTC	few	TRBJ2-5	TRBV11-3	-
CASSLGIAGGPETQYF	TGTGCCAGCAGCTTGGGGATAGCGGGAGGGCCCGAGACCCAGTACTTC	-	TRBJ2-5	TRBV7-2	TRBD2
CAIRGVEHTDTQYF	TGTGCCATCAGGGGGGTCGAGCACACAGATACGCAGTATTTT	-	TRBJ2-3	TRBV10-3	-
CSARDILAGNTGELFF	TGCAGTGCTAGAGATATCCTAGCGGGAAACACCGGGGAGCTGTTTTTT	many	TRBJ2-2	TRBV20-1	TRBD2
CATPGLAGENAYEQYF	TGCGCCACCCCCGGACTAGCGGGAGAGAACGCCTACGAGCAGTACTTC	-	TRBJ2-7	TRBV4-1	TRBD2
CASTSITGSGYTF	TGTGCCAGCACTTCTATCACAGGGTCTGGCTACACCTTC	few	TRBJ1-2	TRBV7-2	-
CASRSRDYLQGTDTQYF	TGTGCCAGCAGGAGCCGGGACTACCTACAGGGCACAGATACGCAGTATTTT	-	TRBJ2-3	TRBV6-2/TRBV6-3	TRBD2
CASSEVLAGYTDTQYF	TGTGCCAGCAGTGAAGTATTAGCGGGATACACAGATACGCAGTATTTT	many	TRBJ2-3	TRBV2	TRBD2
CASSQDITDFNYGYTF	TGCGCCAGCAGCCAAGATATAACAGACTTTAACTATGGCTACACCTTC	-	TRBJ1-2	TRBV4-3	-
CASSLGAGGRTEQFF	TGTGCCAGCAGTTTAGGGGCGGGAGGGCGTACTGAGCAGTTCTTC	-	TRBJ2-1	TRBV27	TRBD2
CASQRSDRGFYEQYF	TGTGCCAGCCAGAGGAGCGACAGGGGGTTCTACGAGCAGTACTTC	-	TRBJ2-7	TRBV27	TRBD1
CASSPRLANTGELFF	TGTGCCAGCAGCCCAAGACTCGCGAACACCGGGGAGCTGTTTTTT	-	TRBJ2-2	TRBV7-6	-
CAISESTKRTEAFF	TGTGCCATCAGTGAGTCGACGAAGAGGACTGAAGCTTTCTTT	few	TRBJ1-1	TRBV10-3	-
CASSRDGGIYEQYF	TGTGCCAGCAGCCGAGACGGGGGAATCTACGAGCAGTACTTC	few	TRBJ2-7	TRBV12-3/TRBV12-4	-
CASSTDRGMADTQYF	TGTGCCAGCAGCACCGACAGGGGGATGGCAGATACGCAGTATTTT	few	TRBJ2-3	TRBV11-2	TRBD1
CASTRGLVHDNEQFF	TGTGCCAGCACCCGAGGGCTAGTCCATGACAATGAGCAGTTCTTC	few	TRBJ2-1	TRBV5-4	-
CASSSGGKYEQYF	TGTGCCAGCAGCTCGGGGGGGAAGTACGAGCAGTACTTC	many	TRBJ2-7	TRBV28	TRBD2
CASSSGLVGDTQYF	TGTGCCAGCAGCTCAGGACTAGTCGGAGATACGCAGTATTTT	-	TRBJ2-3	TRBV7-3	TRBD2
CASSLGLPGTGYTDTQYF	TGCGCCAGCAGCTTGGGGCTACCCGGGACAGGGTACACAGATACGCAGTATTTT	-	TRBJ2-3	TRBV5-1	TRBD1
CASRMEASGYNEQFF	TGTGCCAGCAGGATGGAGGCTAGCGGCTACAATGAGCAGTTCTTC	-	TRBJ2-1	TRBV2	TRBD2
CASSTGLAEIYEQYF	TGTGCCAGCAGCACGGGACTAGCGGAAATCTACGAGCAGTACTTC	few	TRBJ2-7	TRBV6-5	TRBD2
CASSLTSGTNTGELFF	TGTGCCAGCAGCCTGACTAGCGGAACGAACACCGGGGAGCTGTTTTTT	few	TRBJ2-2	TRBV7-9	TRBD2
CASSVWELNTGELFF	TGTGCCAGCAGTGTATGGGAGTTGAACACCGGGGAGCTGTTTTTT	few	TRBJ2-2	TRBV25-1	-
CASRSSENTIYF	TGTGCCAGCAGAAGCTCTGAAAACACCATATATTTT	-	TRBJ1-3	TRBV12-3/TRBV12-4	-
CATDRTSIHNEQFF	TGTGCCACCGACAGGACTAGCATCCACAATGAGCAGTTCTTC	many	TRBJ2-1	TRBV7-9	TRBD2